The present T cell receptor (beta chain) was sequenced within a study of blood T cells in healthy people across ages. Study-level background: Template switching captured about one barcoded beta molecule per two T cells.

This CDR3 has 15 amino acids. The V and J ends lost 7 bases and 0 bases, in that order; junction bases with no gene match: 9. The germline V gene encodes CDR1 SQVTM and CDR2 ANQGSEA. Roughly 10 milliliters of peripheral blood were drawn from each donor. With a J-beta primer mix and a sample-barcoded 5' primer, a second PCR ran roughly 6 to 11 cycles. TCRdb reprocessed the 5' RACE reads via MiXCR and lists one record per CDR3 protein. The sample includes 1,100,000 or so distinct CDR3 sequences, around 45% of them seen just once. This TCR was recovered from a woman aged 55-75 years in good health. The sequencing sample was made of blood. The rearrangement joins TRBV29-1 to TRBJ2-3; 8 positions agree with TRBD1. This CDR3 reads CSAPRTGSSTDTQYF. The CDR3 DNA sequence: TGCAGCGCCCCTAGGACAGGGTCAAGCACAGATACGCAGTATTTT.